Listed here is a single TCR beta chain. PCR employed 60 Vbeta and 13 Jbeta primers. Clones were sequenced by immunoSEQ multiplex PCR, and TCRdb holds only the in-frame ones, with some missing. Counted here are 65,000 to 95,000 clones, less than 80% occurring once; the ten biggest clones make up around 15%. Germline CDR1 SGHAT, CDR2 FQNNGV. J lost 6 bases, V lost 3 bases, and 3 bases had no gene match. The CDR3 spans 15 residues. The source of the sample is a study of cytomegalovirus exposure and HLA in healthy donors. Sample: PBMCs. The sequence was collected from a human donor in good health. This rearrangement joins TRBV11-2 to TRBJ2-1, with 12 bases fitting TRBD2. CDR3 bases: TGTGCCAGCAGCTTGGGGACTAGCGGGCTCAATGAGCAGTTCTTC. Translated: CASSLGTSGLNEQFF.